This TCR beta chain was sequenced for a study of STAT5B mutations in CD4+ large granular lymphocyte leukemia. Assay used: immunoSEQ multiplex PCR; TCRdb lists only in-frame clones, some missing. The table records tens of thousands of clones, roughly 71% of them present only once. The CDR3 is 15 amino acids. Germline CDR1 is SGHTA and CDR2 is FQGNSA. After removal of 4 bases from V and 0 bases from J, the junction contained 0 bases not matched to a gene. About this clone itself: Its specificity is not known.

Findings and caveats of the study: The CD4+ versus CD8+ T-LGLL clonality difference may reflect limited sample size.

The chain links TRBV7-2 to TRBJ1-5, with TRBD1 identical over 10 bases. The sequence was obtained from a human donor in good health. The sequenced material came from CD4+ T cells from blood buffy coats. The DNA for the CDR3 is TGTGCCAGCAGCTGGACAGGGGGTAGCAATCAGCCCCAGCATTTT. It codes for CASSWTGGSNQPQHF.